This T cell receptor (beta chain) was retrieved from a study of response to subunit inactivated influenza vaccine. Study findings and constraints: It was suggested by the authors that few new T cells are recruited by each seasonal influenza vaccination.

TCRdb redid the calling of the RT-PCR reads with MiXCR, one entry per CDR3 protein. The sample holds about 800,000 distinct CDR3 sequences, around 21% seen once. Concerning this clonotype itself: Its antigen is unknown.

The clonotype comes from a man aged 50 or older who received an inactivated influenza vaccine. Here the sequenced sample was PBMCs from blood, taken roughly 5 days after vaccination.

CDR3 sequence: CSAQGTSGYNEQFF. Written as DNA, the CDR3 is TGCAGTGCTCAGGGGACTAGCGGCTACAATGAGCAGTTCTTC. The chain couples TRBV20-1 to TRBJ2-1; 11 bases agree with TRBD2. From germline, CDR1 is DFQATT and CDR2 SNEGSKA (reference sequence). CDR3 length: 14 amino acids. The junction had 3 bases not matched to a gene; V was cut back by 5 bases and J by 3 bases.